This TCR beta chain appears in the sequencing data of a study of blood T cells in healthy people across ages. General study findings and limits: The study found more naive CD4+ cells and higher diversity in long-lived than aged donors.

Together with a sample-barcoded 5' primer, a J-beta primer mix was included in a second PCR lasting about 6 to 12 cycles. One entry per CDR3 protein, called by TCRdb with MiXCR from the 5' RACE reads. In the table there are 2 million or so distinct CDR3 sequences, about 50% of which are singletons. Germline-derived CDR1 and CDR2 are SGDLS and YYNGEE. The CDR3 is 17 amino acids. V was pared by 5 bases and J by 0 bases, with 20 bases between. As concerns this clonotype: The antigen is undetermined.

The TCR was taken from a woman aged 40 to 49 in good health. The specimen was blood. This sequence joins TRBV9 and TRBJ1-2; the D is unclear. The CDR3 loop reads CASSHPTTIGANYGYTF. The CDR3 nucleotides are TGTGCCAGCAGTCATCCGACAACCATCGGGGCTAACTATGGCTACACCTTC.